This TCR beta chain is from a study of radiotherapy plus CTLA-4 blockade in lung cancer. About the study: Objective responses were recorded in about a sixth of patients, with disease control recorded in less than 40%.

Assay used: immunoSEQ multiplex PCR; TCRdb lists only in-frame clones, some missing. The table records 43,000 or so clones, 55% to 80% of them present only once. V shed 7 bases, J shed 0 bases, and the junction held 5 bases outside the gene matches. Germline assignment: CDR1 SQVTM and CDR2 ANQGSEA. The length of the CDR3 is 13 residues. Points from the study as a whole: How blood T cell clones changed early, along with interferon-beta, reportedly forecast response best.

Note on this clone: Antigen unknown.

Lung cancer patients with chemo-refractory metastatic non-small-cell disease were given focal radiation plus CTLA-4 blockade with ipilimumab. Material: peripheral blood, obtained from a patient treated with radiotherapy plus ipilimumab. This receptor was taken from a human donor with non-small cell lung cancer who had a complete response to radiotherapy plus ipilimumab. The chain combines TRBV29-1 with TRBJ1-1; 7 nucleotides line up with TRBD1. The CDR3 spells CSAGTAMNTEAFF. The CDR3 DNA follows: TGCAGCGCCGGGACAGCCATGAACACTGAAGCTTTCTTT.